The clone carrying this TCR beta chain showed up many times. Antigen specificity is unknown. These data are taken from a study of T cells in Graves' hyperthyroidism and ophthalmopathy. Study context: Peripheral blood collection took place at initial diagnosis, before any treatment. Study-wide results and caveats: Ophthalmopathy prediction by the model preceded onset by a median about 6 months.

There were TCR beta CDR3 regions amplified from RNA transcripts. Primed by the HTBI set, a first-round RT-PCR was run on the TCR CDR3. TCRdb fed the multiplex PCR reads into MiXCR, producing one record per CDR3 protein. Here the sample spans more than 300,000 distinct CDR3 sequences, around 13% being singletons. From germline, CDR1 is SGHRS and CDR2 YFSETQ. The ends were cut back, 4 bases at V and 6 bases at J, with 11 bases in the middle. The CDR3 contains 13 residues. Diagnoses were made from clinical symptoms, serum measures (thyroxine and TRAb), thyroid ultrasound and orbital computed tomography. The material sequenced was blood. The chain is built from TRBV5-1 and TRBJ2-1, with D perhaps TRBD2 (5 bases). This TCR was sampled from a woman under 40 with Graves' ophthalmopathy. CDR3 protein: CASSQGLVNEQFF. DNA of the CDR3: TGCGCCAGCAGCCAAGGACTGGTCAATGAGCAGTTCTTC.